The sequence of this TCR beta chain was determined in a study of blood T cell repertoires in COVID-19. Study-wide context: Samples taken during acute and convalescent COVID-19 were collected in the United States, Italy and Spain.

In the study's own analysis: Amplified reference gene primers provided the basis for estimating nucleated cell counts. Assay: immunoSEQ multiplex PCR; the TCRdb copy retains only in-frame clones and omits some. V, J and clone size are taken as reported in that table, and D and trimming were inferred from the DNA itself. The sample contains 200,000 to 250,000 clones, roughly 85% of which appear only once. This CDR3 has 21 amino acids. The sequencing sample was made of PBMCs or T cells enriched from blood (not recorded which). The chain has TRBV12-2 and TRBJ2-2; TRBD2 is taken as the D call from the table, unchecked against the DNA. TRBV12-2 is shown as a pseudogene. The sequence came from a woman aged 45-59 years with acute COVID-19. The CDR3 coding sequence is TGTGCAAGTCGCTTAGCGGGGCCCGGACTAGCGGGGGTCATAAACACCGGGGAGCTGTTTTTT. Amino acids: CASRLAGPGLAGVINTGELFF.